This T cell receptor beta chain is drawn from a study of human thymus T cells. Study results and caveats: Related research described strongly overlapping thymic repertoires in unrelated people.

Produced via immunoSEQ multiplex PCR; TCRdb's table is partial and in-frame only. The sample includes some 120,000 clones, more than 90% of them seen just once. Resections that were taken during corrective heart surgery supplied the thymus tissue. Each of the donors was a healthy Finnish infant who was undergoing open corrective cardiac surgery for congenital heart defects. Concerning this clone: What it binds is unknown.

Deletions cut 0 bases from V and 1 base from J, with 16 bases between. From germline, CDR1 is LNHNV and CDR2 YYDKDF (reference sequence). The CDR3 loop spans 18 amino acids. The V and J genes are TRBV15 and TRBJ2-1; either TRBD1 or TRBD2 may supply D (5 bases each). The specimen was thymus tissue. This receptor was identified in a boy younger than two with a congenital heart defect but otherwise immunologically healthy. The CDR3 nucleotides are TGTGCCACCAGCAGAGATGAGGGCAGGGCTATTTCCTACAATGAGCAGTTCTTC. It translates to CATSRDEGRAISYNEQFF.